A selection of T cell receptor beta chains follows, all from one sample in a study of blood T cell repertoires in COVID-19. The data were produced by immunoSEQ multiplex PCR, yet TCRdb's version contains in-frame clones alone and is incomplete. Of 170,000 or so clones listed, more than 75% are singletons. Sequencing was performed on peripheral blood. Receptors originate from a man in his 60s with COVID-19, enrolled during active disease. Each CDR3 is given with its conserved first and last residue. A D gene is named only where the DNA matches it firmly. Rows give clone size only sometimes, using once, few, many, or a class for an expanded clone.

CASSLQGVRTEAFF | TGTGCCAGCAGCTTACAGGGTGTAAGGACTGAAGCTTTCTTT | . | TRBV7-9 | . | TRBJ1-1
CASSPPSDRRTF | TGTGCCAGCTCACCACCGAGCGACCGTCGTACCTTC | once | TRBV18 | . | TRBJ1-2
CASSQAVIAGGYNEQFF | TGTGCCAGCAGCCAAGCAGTAATAGCGGGGGGATACAATGAGCAGTTCTTC | . | TRBV4-2 | TRBD2 | TRBJ2-1
CASSQTRKNGYTF | TGTGCCAGCAGCCAGACACGGAAAAATGGCTACACCTTC | . | TRBV6-5 | . | TRBJ1-2
CASRGQSNYGYTF | TGTGCCAGTAGAGGACAGTCTAACTATGGCTACACCTTC | . | TRBV19 | . | TRBJ1-2
CATSSTSGSSNF | TGTGCCACCAGCAGCACTAGCGGGAGTTCTAACTTC | . | TRBV15 | TRBD2 | TRBJ2-7
CASSVGGFGYTF | TGTGCCAGCAGCGTAGGCGGTTTTGGCTACACCTTC | . | TRBV9 | . | TRBJ1-2
CASSLGASGNSPLHF | TGCGCCAGCAGCTTGGGGGCTTCGGGAAATTCACCCCTCCACTTT | . | TRBV5-1 | . | TRBJ1-6
CAIRSGTSGRLGEQYF | TGTGCCATCAGGAGTGGGACTAGCGGGAGGTTGGGCGAGCAGTACTTC | . | TRBV10-3 | TRBD2 | TRBJ2-7
CASSTGTGARAKNIQYF | TGTGCCAGTAGTACCGGAACAGGGGCTCGGGCCAAAAACATTCAGTACTTC | . | TRBV19 | TRBD1 | TRBJ2-4